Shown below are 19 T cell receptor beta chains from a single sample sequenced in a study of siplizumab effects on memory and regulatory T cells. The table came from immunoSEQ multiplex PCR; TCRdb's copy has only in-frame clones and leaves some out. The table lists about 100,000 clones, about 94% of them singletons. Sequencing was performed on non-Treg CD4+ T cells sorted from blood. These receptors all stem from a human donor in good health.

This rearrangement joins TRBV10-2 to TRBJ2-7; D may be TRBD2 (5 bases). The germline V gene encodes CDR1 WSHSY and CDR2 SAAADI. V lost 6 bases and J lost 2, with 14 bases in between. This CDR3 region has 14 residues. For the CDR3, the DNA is TGCGCCAGCAGAAAACTAGTGAGCCCCTACGAGCAGTACTTC. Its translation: CASRKLVSPYEQYF.

CDR3 amino acids: CASGTGPGNTIYF. For the CDR3, the DNA is TGTGCCAGCGGTACAGGTCCTGGAAACACCATATATTTT. The rearrangement joins TRBV28 to TRBJ1-3; D possibly corresponds to TRBD1 (5 bases). CDR1 is MDHEN and CDR2 is SYDVKM in the germline V gene. V lost 8 bases and J 2 bases, leaving 10 bases between the germline ends. CDR3 length: 13 residues.

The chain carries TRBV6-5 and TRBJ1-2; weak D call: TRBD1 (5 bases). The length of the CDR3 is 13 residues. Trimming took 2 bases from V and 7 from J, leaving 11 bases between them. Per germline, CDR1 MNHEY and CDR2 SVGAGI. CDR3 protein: CASSYKQVIGYTF. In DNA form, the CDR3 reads TGTGCCAGCAGTTACAAACAGGTCATTGGCTACACCTTC.

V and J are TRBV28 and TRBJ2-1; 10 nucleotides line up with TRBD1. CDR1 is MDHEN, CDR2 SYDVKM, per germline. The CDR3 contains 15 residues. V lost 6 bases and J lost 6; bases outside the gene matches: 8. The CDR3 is CASRGTGDRGNEQFF. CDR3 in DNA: TGTGCCAGCAGGGGGACCGGGGACAGGGGCAATGAGCAGTTCTTC.

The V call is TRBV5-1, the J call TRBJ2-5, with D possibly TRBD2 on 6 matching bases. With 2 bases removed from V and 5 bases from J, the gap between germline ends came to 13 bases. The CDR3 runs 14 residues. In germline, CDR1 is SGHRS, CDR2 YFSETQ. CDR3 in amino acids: CASSFTEGGETQYF. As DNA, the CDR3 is TGCGCCAGCAGCTTCACGGAGGGCGGGGAGACCCAGTACTTC.

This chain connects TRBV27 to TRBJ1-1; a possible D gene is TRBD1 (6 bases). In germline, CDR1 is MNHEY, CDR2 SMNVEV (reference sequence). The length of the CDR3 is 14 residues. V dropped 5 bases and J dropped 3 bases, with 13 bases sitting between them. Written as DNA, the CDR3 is TGTGCCAGCAGTAAGACAGGAGCTCACACTGAAGCTTTCTTT. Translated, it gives CASSKTGAHTEAFF.

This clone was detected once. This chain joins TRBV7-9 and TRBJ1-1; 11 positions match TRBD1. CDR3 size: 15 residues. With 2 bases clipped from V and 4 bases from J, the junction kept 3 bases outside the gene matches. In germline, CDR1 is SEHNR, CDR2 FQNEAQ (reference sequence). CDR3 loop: CASSLRGQGGTEAFF. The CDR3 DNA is TGTGCCAGCAGCTTAAGGGGACAGGGGGGCACTGAAGCTTTCTTT.

The CDR3 here is CASSKVWDSSYEQYF. The CDR3 coding sequence is TGTGCCAGCAGCAAAGTTTGGGACAGCTCCTACGAGCAGTACTTC. The chain recombines TRBV21-1 with TRBJ2-7; whether TRBD1, the table's D call, matches the DNA was not checked. TRBV21-1 is tagged as a pseudogene. This CDR3 spans 15 amino acids.

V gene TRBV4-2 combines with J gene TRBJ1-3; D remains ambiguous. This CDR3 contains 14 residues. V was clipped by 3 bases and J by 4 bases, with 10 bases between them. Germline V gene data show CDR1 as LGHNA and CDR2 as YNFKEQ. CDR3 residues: CASSQGGRGNTIYF. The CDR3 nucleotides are TGTGCCAGCAGCCAGGGAGGTAGGGGAAACACCATATATTTT.

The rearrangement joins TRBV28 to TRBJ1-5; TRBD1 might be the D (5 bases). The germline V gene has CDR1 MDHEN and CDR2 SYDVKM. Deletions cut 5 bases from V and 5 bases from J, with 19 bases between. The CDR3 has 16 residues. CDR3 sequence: CASSPRQNLHDQPQHF. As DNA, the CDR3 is TGTGCCAGCAGTCCTAGACAGAACCTCCATGATCAGCCCCAGCATTTT.

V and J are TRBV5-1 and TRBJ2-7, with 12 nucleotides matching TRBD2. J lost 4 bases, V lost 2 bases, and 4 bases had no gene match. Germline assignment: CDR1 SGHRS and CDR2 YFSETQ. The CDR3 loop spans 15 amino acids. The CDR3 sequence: CASSFLAGGPYEQYF. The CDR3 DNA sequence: TGCGCCAGCAGCTTCCTAGCGGGAGGGCCTTACGAGCAGTACTTC. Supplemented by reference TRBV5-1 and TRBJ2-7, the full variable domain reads KAGVTQTPRYLIKTRGQQVTLSCSPISGHRSVSWYQQTPGQGLQFLFEYFSETQRNKGNFPGRFSGRQFSNSRSEMNVSTLELGDSALYLCASSFLAGGPYEQYFGPGTRLTVT.

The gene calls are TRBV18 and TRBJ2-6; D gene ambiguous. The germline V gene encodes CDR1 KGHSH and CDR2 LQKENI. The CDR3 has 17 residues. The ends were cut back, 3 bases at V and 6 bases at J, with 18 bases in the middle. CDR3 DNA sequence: TGTGCCAGCTCACCGGGGTTTTTACACCAACAGGCCAACGTCCTGACTTTC. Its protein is CASSPGFLHQQANVLTF. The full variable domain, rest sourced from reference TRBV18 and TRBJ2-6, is NAGVMQNPRHLVRRRGQEARLRCSPMKGHSHVYWYRQLPEEGLKFMVYLQKENIIDESGMPKERFSAEFPKEGPSILRIQQVVRGDSAAYFCASSPGFLHQQANVLTFGAGSRLTVL.

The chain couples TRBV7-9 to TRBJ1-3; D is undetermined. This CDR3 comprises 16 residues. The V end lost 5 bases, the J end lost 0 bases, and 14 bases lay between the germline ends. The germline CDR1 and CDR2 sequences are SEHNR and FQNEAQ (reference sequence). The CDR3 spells CASSRDGPHSGNTIYF. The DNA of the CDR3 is TGTGCCAGCAGCCGCGACGGACCGCACTCTGGAAACACCATATATTTT.

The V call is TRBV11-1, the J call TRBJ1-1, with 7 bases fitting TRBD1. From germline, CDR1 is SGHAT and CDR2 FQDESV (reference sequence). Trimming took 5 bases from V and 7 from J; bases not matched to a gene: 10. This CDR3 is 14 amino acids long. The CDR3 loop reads CASSRGGGEDEAFF. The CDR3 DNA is TGTGCCAGCAGCCGAGGAGGGGGCGAGGATGAAGCTTTCTTT.

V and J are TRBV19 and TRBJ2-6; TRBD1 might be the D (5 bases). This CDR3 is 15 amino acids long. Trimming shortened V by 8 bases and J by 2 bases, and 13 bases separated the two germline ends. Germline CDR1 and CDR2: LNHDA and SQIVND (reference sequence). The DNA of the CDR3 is TGTGCCAGTGCCCTAGACAGAACTGGGGCCAACGTCCTGACTTTC. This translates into CASALDRTGANVLTF. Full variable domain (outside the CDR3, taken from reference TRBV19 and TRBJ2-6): DGGITQSPKYLFRKEGQNVTLSCEQNLNHDAMYWYRQDPGQGLRLIYYSQIVNDFQKGDIAEGYSVSREKKESFPLTVTSAQKNPTAFYLCASALDRTGANVLTFGAGSRLTVL.

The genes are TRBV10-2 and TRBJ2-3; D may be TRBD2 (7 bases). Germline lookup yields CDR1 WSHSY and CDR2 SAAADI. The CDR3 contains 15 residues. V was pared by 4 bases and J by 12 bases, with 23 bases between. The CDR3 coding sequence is TGCGCCAGCAGTGCCGCGGGGGCCGGGACTCAGGCCCAGTATTTT. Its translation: CASSAAGAGTQAQYF.

The CDR3 loop reads CASSPPGIIWEQYF. CDR3 coding DNA: TGTGCCAGCAGCCCGCCCGGGATTATTTGGGAGCAGTACTTC. V and J are TRBV7-3 and TRBJ2-7; maybe TRBD2 (5 bases). The germline CDR1 and CDR2 sequences are SGHTA and FQGTGA. Trimming shortened V by 5 bases and J by 7 bases, and 18 bases separated the two germline ends. This CDR3 has 14 amino acids.

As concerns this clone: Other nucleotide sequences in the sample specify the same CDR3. The CDR3 loop is CASSQGASYEQYF. The CDR3 DNA follows: TGCGCCAGCAGCCAAGGGGCGTCCTACGAGCAGTACTTC. The rearrangement uses TRBV4-1 and TRBJ2-7; D gene uncertain. Germline lookup yields CDR1 MGHRA and CDR2 YSYEKL. This CDR3 has 13 amino acids. Trimming took 1 base from V and 1 from J, leaving 5 bases between them.

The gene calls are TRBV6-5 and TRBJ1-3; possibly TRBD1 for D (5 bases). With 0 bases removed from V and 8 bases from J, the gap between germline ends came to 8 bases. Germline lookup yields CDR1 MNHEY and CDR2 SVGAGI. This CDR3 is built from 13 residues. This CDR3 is CASSYSRGDTIYF. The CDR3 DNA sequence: TGTGCCAGCAGTTACTCTAGGGGAGACACCATATATTTT.